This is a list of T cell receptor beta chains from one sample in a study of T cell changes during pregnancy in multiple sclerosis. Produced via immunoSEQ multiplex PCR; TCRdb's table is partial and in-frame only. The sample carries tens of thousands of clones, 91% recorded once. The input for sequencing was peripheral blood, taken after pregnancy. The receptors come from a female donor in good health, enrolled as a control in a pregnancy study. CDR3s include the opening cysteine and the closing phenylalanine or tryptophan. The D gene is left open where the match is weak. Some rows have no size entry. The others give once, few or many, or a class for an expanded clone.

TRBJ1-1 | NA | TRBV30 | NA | CAWSVWGGTEAFF | TGTGCCTGGAGTGTTTGGGGAGGGACTGAAGCTTTCTTT
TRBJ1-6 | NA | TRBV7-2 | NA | CASSLTRDYNSPLHF | TGTGCCAGCAGCTTAACGCGGGACTATAATTCACCCCTCCACTTT
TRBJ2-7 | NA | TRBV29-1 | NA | CSVEEGSSYEQYF | TGCAGCGTTGAGGAGGGGTCCTCCTACGAGCAGTACTTC
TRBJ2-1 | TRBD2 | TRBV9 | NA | CASSVFSGGAPNEQFF | TGTGCCAGCAGCGTATTTAGCGGGGGGGCACCCAATGAGCAGTTCTTC
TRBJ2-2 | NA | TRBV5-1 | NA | CASSLWTTNTGELFF | TGCGCCAGCAGCTTATGGACAACGAACACCGGGGAGCTGTTTTTT
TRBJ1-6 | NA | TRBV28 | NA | CASSDGLSPLHF | TGTGCCAGCAGTGACGGACTCTCACCCCTCCACTTT
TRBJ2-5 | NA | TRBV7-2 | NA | CASSLESGGTQYF | TGTGCCAGCAGCTTAGAAAGCGGTGGAACCCAGTACTTC
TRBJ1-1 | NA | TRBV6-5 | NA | CASSKQRNTEAFF | TGTGCCAGCAGTAAACAGAGGAACACTGAAGCTTTCTTT
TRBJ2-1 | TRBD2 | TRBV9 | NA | CASSEGTSGGAYNEQFF | TGTGCCAGCAGCGAGGGGACTAGCGGGGGCGCTTACAATGAGCAGTTCTTC
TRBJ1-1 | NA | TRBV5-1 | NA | CASSPGGQITEAFF | TGCGCCAGCAGCCCGGGGGGCCAAATCACTGAAGCTTTCTTT
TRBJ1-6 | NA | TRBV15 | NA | CATSRTGGQGSPLHF | TGTGCCACCAGCAGAACCGGGGGGCAAGGTTCACCCCTCCACTTT
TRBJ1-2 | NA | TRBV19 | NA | CASSEGPRTGYTF | TGTGCCAGTAGTGAGGGCCCTAGGACCGGCTACACCTTC
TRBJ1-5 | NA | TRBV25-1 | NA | CASSESGVNQPQHF | TGTGCCAGCAGTGAATCCGGGGTCAATCAGCCCCAGCATTTT
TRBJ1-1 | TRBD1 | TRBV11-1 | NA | CASRRGQGADTEAFF | TGTGCCAGCAGGAGAGGACAGGGGGCGGACACTGAAGCTTTCTTT
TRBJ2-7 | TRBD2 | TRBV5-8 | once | CASSRGGWPTMTPYEQYF | TGTGCCAGCAGCCGGGGGGGCTGGCCCACTATGACTCCCTACGAGCAGTACTTC
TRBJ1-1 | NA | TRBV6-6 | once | CASSSIGWLEAFF | TGTGCCAGCAGTTCAATCGGGTGGCTCGAAGCTTTCTTT
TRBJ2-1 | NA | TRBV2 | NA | CASSADSSYNEQFF | TGTGCCAGCAGTGCCGACAGCTCCTACAATGAGCAGTTCTTC
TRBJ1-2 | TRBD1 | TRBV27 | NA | CASSDRVKGYTF | TGTGCCAGCTCCGACAGGGTGAAAGGCTACACCTTC
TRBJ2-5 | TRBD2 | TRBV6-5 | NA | CASGLAGAQETQYF | TGTGCCAGCGGTCTAGCGGGGGCCCAAGAGACCCAGTACTTC
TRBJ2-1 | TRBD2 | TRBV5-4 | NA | CASSLGGGLDEQFF | TGTGCCAGCAGCTTGGGGGGGGGACTAGATGAGCAGTTCTTC
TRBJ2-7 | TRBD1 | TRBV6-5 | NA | CASSPTGTGTEQYF | TGTGCCAGCAGCCCAACCGGGACAGGGACCGAGCAGTACTTC
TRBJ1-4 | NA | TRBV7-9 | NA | CASSIRTATNEKLFF | TGTGCCAGCAGCATCCGGACAGCAACTAATGAAAAACTGTTTTTT
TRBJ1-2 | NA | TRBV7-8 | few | CASSLGEGGYTF | TGTGCCAGCAGCTTAGGGGAGGGGGGCTACACCTTC
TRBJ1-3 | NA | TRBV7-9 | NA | CASSVLQVSGDTIYF | TGTGCCAGCAGCGTTTTACAGGTCTCGGGGGACACCATATATTTT
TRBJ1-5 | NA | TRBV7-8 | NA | CASSHSRQPQHF | TGTGCCAGCAGCCACTCCCGTCAGCCCCAGCATTTT
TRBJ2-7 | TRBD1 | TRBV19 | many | CASSIARDRGYEQYF | TGTGCCAGTAGTATAGCCCGGGACAGGGGCTACGAGCAGTACTTC
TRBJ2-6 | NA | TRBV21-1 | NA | CASSPPMAVTGQGASGANVLTF | TGTGCCAGCAGTCCCCCTATGGCGGTAACGGGACAGGGGGCTTCTGGGGCCAACGTCCTGACTTTC
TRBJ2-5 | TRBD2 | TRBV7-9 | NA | CASSLETSVVKTQYF | TGTGCCAGCAGCTTAGAGACTAGCGTTGTAAAGACCCAGTACTTC
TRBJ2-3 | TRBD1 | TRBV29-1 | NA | CSVNRDRGTDTQYF | TGCAGCGTGAACCGGGACAGGGGCACAGATACGCAGTATTTT
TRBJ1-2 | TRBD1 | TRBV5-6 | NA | CASILNGQGFFGYTF | TGTGCCAGCATCCTCAACGGACAGGGCTTTTTTGGCTACACCTTC
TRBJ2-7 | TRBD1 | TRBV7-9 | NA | CASSFLTGETTKQYF | TGTGCCAGCAGCTTCCTGACAGGGGAGACTACGAAGCAGTACTTC
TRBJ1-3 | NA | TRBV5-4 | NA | CASSRKAGGNTIYF | TGTGCCAGCAGTCGGAAAGCCGGGGGAAACACCATATATTTT
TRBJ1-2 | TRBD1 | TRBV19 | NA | CASSNRDRGGYTF | TGTGCCAGTAGTAACCGGGACAGGGGTGGCTACACCTTC
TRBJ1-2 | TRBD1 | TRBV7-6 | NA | CASSRGQGYGYTF | TGTGCCAGCAGCCGAGGACAGGGCTATGGCTACACCTTC
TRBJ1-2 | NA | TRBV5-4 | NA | CASSFQGANYGYTF | TGTGCCAGCAGCTTTCAGGGTGCCAACTATGGCTACACCTTC
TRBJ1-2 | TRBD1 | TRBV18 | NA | CASSTQGYYGYTF | TGTGCCAGCTCAACACAGGGGTACTATGGCTACACCTTC